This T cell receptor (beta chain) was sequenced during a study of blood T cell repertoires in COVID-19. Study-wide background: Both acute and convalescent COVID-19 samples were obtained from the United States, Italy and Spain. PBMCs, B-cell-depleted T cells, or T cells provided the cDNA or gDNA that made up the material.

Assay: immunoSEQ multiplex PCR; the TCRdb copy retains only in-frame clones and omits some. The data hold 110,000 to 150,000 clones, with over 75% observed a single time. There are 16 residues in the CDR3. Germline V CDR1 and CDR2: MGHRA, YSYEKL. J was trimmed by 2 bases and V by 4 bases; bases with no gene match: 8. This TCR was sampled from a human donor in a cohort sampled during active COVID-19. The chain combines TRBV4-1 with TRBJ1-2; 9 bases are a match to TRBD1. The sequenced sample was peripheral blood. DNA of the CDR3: TGCGCCAGCAGCCCAACCCCGGGGACAGGGAACTATGGCTACACCTTC. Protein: CASSPTPGTGNYGYTF.